One sample yielded the 2 T cell receptor beta chains listed below, sequenced in a study of monozygotic twins with inflammatory bowel disease. TCRdb derives one entry per CDR3 protein from the 5' RACE reads, leaving out DNA. The table lists around 200,000 distinct CDR3 sequences. Sequences were obtained from blood. The origin of the receptors is a human donor with ulcerative colitis or Crohn's disease, or a healthy co-twin of an affected twin (not recorded which).

The chain carries TRBV18 and TRBJ2-5; TCRdb lists TRBD1, though no DNA is available to test this call. CDR1 is KGHSH, CDR2 LQKENI, per germline. This CDR3 is built from 15 residues. CDR3 amino acids: CASSPSQVYQETQYF.

This chain uses TRBV29-1 with TRBJ2-3. This CDR3 has 13 residues. Germline loops: CDR1 SQVTM, CDR2 ANQGSEA. The CDR3 is CSVDGENTDTQYF.